This T cell receptor beta chain was observed in a study of blood T cell repertoires in COVID-19. Background on the study: Nucleic acid was either cDNA or gDNA, and it came from T cells, B-cell-depleted T cells, or PBMCs.

TCRdb's copy holds only in-frame clones and misses some; the assay was immunoSEQ multiplex PCR. The repertoire consists of around 160,000 clones, with around four fifths occurring once and the leading ten covering approximately 12%. The CDR3 extends over 11 amino acids. CDR1 is DFQATT, CDR2 SNEGSKA, per germline (reference sequence). V lost 0 bases and J lost 12, with 11 bases in between. The cohort comprised adults aged about 18 to 100 years residing in approximately 25 US areas. Two negative PCRs, clearance, or symptom resolution had been documented for recovered Cohort 3 donors. The sequenced sample consisted of PBMCs or T cells enriched from blood (not recorded which). The chain combines TRBV20-1 with TRBJ1-1; no firm D call. The receptor comes from an older woman who had recovered from COVID-19. The CDR3 sequence is CSARDAPHSFF. In DNA form, the CDR3 reads TGCAGTGCTAGAGATGCCCCGCACTCTTTCTTT.